This TCR beta chain was captured by sequencing in a study of blood T cell repertoires in COVID-19. TCRdb keeps only in-frame clones here, not all; method: immunoSEQ multiplex PCR. This sample has about 480,000 clones, with 85% to 90% found just once. Sequences were obtained from peripheral blood. The receptor was derived from a woman under 40 with acute or convalescent COVID-19.

Written as DNA, the CDR3 is TGTGCCAGCAGCCTGGGACAGGGGTTATACGAGCAGTACTTC. Translated: CASSLGQGLYEQYF. The chain couples TRBV11-2 to TRBJ2-7; 10 bases fit TRBD1. The length of the CDR3 is 14 residues. Germline V CDR1 and CDR2: SGHAT, FQNNGV. Trimming took 5 bases from V and 4 from J; bases not matched to a gene: 5.